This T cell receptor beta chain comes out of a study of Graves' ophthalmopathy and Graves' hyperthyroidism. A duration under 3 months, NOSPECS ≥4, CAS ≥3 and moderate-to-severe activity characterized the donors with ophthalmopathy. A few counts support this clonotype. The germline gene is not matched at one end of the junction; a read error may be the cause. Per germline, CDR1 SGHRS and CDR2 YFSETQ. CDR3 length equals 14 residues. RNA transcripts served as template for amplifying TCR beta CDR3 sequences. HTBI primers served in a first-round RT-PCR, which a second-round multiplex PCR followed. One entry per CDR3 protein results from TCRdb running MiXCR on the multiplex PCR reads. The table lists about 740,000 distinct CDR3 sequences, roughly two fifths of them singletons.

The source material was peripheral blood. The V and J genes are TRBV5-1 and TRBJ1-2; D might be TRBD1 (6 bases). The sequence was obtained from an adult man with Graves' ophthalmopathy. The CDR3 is CASSLDGGGAGYTF. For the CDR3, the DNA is TGTGCCAGCAGCTTAGACGGGGGGGGGGCTGGCTACACCTTC.